This TCR beta chain was identified during a study of cytomegalovirus exposure and HLA in healthy donors. Notes on the study in general: Several top significant clusters appeared, in a later analysis, to be linked to common viral pathogens. A later analysis revealed that TCR association rates differed between HLA loci, peaking at DRB1 and bottoming out at HLA-C.

Regarding this clone: Its antigen remains unidentified. This sample includes further DNA sequences coding for the same CDR3.

This CDR3 spans 14 amino acids. The V end was cut by 0 bases, the J end by 0 bases, with 6 bases between. Germline-derived CDR1 and CDR2 are SGDLS and YYNGEE. The PCR used 60 Vbeta and 13 Jbeta primers. TCRdb keeps only in-frame clones here, not all; method: immunoSEQ multiplex PCR. The data hold around 190,000 clones, with around 80% observed a single time. This receptor was taken from a woman aged 25 to 39 in good health and CMV-seropositive. Sequenced input: PBMCs. V usage is TRBV9 and J usage is TRBJ1-1; D perhaps matches TRBD1 (5 bases). DNA of the CDR3: TGTGCCAGCAGCGTAGGACAGATGAACACTGAAGCTTTCTTT. This gives the protein CASSVGQMNTEAFF.